This TCR beta chain was recorded in a study of response to subunit inactivated influenza vaccine. TCRdb fed the RT-PCR reads into MiXCR, producing one record per CDR3 protein. The repertoire has roughly 650,000 distinct CDR3 sequences, 14% of them found once; the top ten carry 6.5% to 8%. Study-wide points: After each seasonal influenza vaccination, few new T cells are recruited, the authors suggested.

This clonotype was detected a few times. The antigen remains undetermined. The CDR3 totals 14 residues. V was clipped by 7 bases and J by 3 bases, with 14 bases between them. Material: PBMCs from blood, obtained 14 to 15 days before vaccination. V and J are TRBV12-3 or TRBV12-4 and TRBJ2-3; D may be TRBD1 (6 bases). The sequence was obtained from a man in his fifties who received an inactivated influenza vaccine. DNA for the CDR3: TGTGCCAGCACTCGGCGGCAGGGGACAGATACGCAGTATTTT. It specifies CASTRRQGTDTQYF.